Given below is one TCR beta chain in context. Its antigen is not identified. Researchers barred patients who had uncontrolled infection, other autoimmune disease, pregnancy or lactation. Diagnostic decisions used clinical symptoms, serum thyroxine and TRAb, thyroid ultrasound and orbital computed tomography. This specimen comes from a study of T cells in Graves' hyperthyroidism and ophthalmopathy. Across the whole study: It was at initial diagnosis, before any treatment, that peripheral blood was collected. Study findings and constraints: The model foresaw ophthalmopathy a median about 6.1 months prior to onset.

The CDR3 totals 14 residues. Per the germline V gene, CDR1 is MNHNS and CDR2 is SASEGT. From RNA transcripts, TCR beta CDR3 regions were amplified. The HTBI primer set was used in a first-round RT-PCR of the TCR CDR3. MiXCR, applied by TCRdb to the multiplex PCR reads, yields one record per CDR3 protein. The table lists 250,000 to 300,000 distinct CDR3 sequences, approximately 19% of them singletons. The clonotype comes from a man aged 50 or older with Graves' ophthalmopathy. The chain combines TRBV6-1 with TRBJ2-1; TRBD2 matches at 8 bases. The J call may be faulty, since TRBJ2-7 better matches the DNA end. Source material: blood. CDR3 loop: CASGLAGSRDEQYF. The CDR3 DNA sequence: TGTGCCAGCGGGCTAGCGGGCTCCCGGGACGAGCAGTACTTC.